The clone carrying this T cell receptor beta chain was seen ten or more times. Its antigen is not known. Amplification of TCR alpha and beta CDR3 regions from RNA used iRepertoire nested multiplex PCR. Tissue mRNA or PBMC total RNA, about 90-450 ng, went into one-step reverse transcription and amplification. TCRdb re-analysed the multiplex PCR reads in MiXCR, keeping a single row per CDR3 protein. This sample yields about 110,000 distinct CDR3 sequences, of which 25% are seen a single time; around 30% belongs to the top ten. The sample originates from a study of glioma-infiltrating T cells. Overall study results and limits: CDR3 overlap between tissue and blood was very small. Non-neoplastic patients had below-expected tissue-blood divergence, while all gliomas exceeded expectation.

The germline V gene encodes CDR1 MNHEY and CDR2 SVGEGT. The CDR3 sequence is 17 residues long. V shed 6 bases, J shed 1 base, and the junction held 12 bases outside the gene matches. The chain couples TRBV6-2 or TRBV6-3 to TRBJ2-3, with 8 bases fitting TRBD2. The sequenced material came from glioma tissue, nonneoplastic brain tissue, or PBMCs (not recorded which). The receptor was isolated from a human donor with low-grade glioma or glioblastoma, undergoing nonglioma brain surgery, or in good health (not recorded which). CDR3 protein: CASRPRNSGIRTDTQYF. The CDR3, as DNA: TGTGCCAGCAGACCCCGGAATAGCGGGATCCGCACAGATACGCAGTATTTT.